This T cell receptor beta chain was retrieved from a study of T-cell reconstitution after alpha-beta-depleted transplantation in children. V was shortened by 0 bases and J by 0 bases, with 13 bases between the two germline ends. The length of the CDR3 is 17 residues. The germline V gene encodes CDR1 MNHEY and CDR2 SVGEGT. This clonotype was observed many times. The antigen remains unidentified. General study findings and limits: It was newly produced T cells that mostly accounted for T-cell counts and diversity one year after transplant. The origin of alpha-beta T cells about two months after transplant was reportedly several hundred expanded graft clones.

TCRbeta library construction was performed incorporating unique molecular identifiers. TCRdb re-derived calls from the PCR reads in MiXCR, one entry per CDR3 protein. The sample has about 110,000 distinct CDR3 sequences, 5% to 8% seen once; the top ten hold approximately 25%. The genes are TRBV6-2 or TRBV6-3 and TRBJ2-3; D gene unclear. The material was PBMCs, mostly from graft donor cells, obtained 360 days after TCRalphabeta/CD19-depleted stem cell transplant. This clonotype was obtained from a male patient under 10 years old who had a stem cell transplant for acute lymphoblastic leukemia, so the T cells may come from the graft donor. As DNA, the CDR3 is TGTGCCAGCAGTTACTCGATAGAGACGGCTAGCACAGATACGCAGTATTTT. This codes for CASSYSIETASTDTQYF.